Presented here are 2 T cell receptor beta chains from one specimen sequenced in a study of cytomegalovirus exposure and HLA in healthy donors. The PCR contained 60 Vbeta and 13 Jbeta primers. Clones were read by immunoSEQ multiplex PCR, and TCRdb kept only the in-frame ones, dropping some. The sample has some 200,000 clones; approximately 82% are singletons. Sequencing was carried out using PBMCs. The receptors originated from a woman in her 40s in good health and CMV-seronegative.

The chain couples TRBV30 to TRBJ1-5; TRBD1 aligns across 8 bases. The V and J ends lost 1 base and 5 bases, in that order; junction bases with no gene match: 1. Per the germline V gene, CDR1 is GTSNPN and CDR2 is SVGIG (reference sequence). The length of the CDR3 is 13 residues. In DNA, the CDR3 is TGTGCCTGGAGTGGACAGGGGTATCAGCCCCAGCATTTT. It is translated as CAWSGQGYQPQHF. Variable domain in full (rest from reference TRBV30 and TRBJ1-5): SQTIHQWPATLVQPVGSPLSLECTVEGTSNPNLYWYRQAAGRGLQLLFYSVGIGQISSEVPQNLSASRPQDRQFILSSKKLLLSDSGFYLCAWSGQGYQPQHFGDGTRLSIL.

The rearrangement links TRBV9 to TRBJ2-6, with D perhaps matching TRBD2 (5 bases). Germline lookup yields CDR1 SGDLS and CDR2 YYNGEE. This CDR3 is 18 amino acids long. Trimming removed 1 base at V and 1 base at J, with 15 bases between. This CDR3 is CASSVSSPGGSGANVLTF. The CDR3, as DNA: TGTGCCAGCAGCGTAAGTTCCCCCGGAGGTTCTGGGGCCAACGTCCTGACTTTC.